The T cell receptor (beta chain) described here comes from a study of T cell responses to AZD1222 COVID-19 vaccine (dated by TCRdb to about 2021). In terms of the full investigation: A total of approximately 240 trial participants underwent TCR sequencing, of whom approximately 210 received two doses of AZD1222 and about 25 received two doses of the MenACWY control vaccine. Trial participants were enrolled by age into 18-55, 56-69 and 70-plus year subgroups, with roughly 160, 29 and 62 TCR-sequenced participants respectively. On the study overall, not on this receptor specifically: Reportedly, close to half of the unique spike-specific TCRs recognized epitopes lying outside the regions that are mutated in the B.1.351 and B.1.1.7 variants. Most participants were white British and females outnumbered males, and the authors suggested that clonal diversity may have been underestimated. The vaccine-associated CD4 TCRs covered the entire spike protein, and the dominant responses fell in regions 160-218 and 743-854. After two AZD1222 doses, spike-specific TCR breadth and depth were significantly higher than at day 0 and than in MenACWY recipients. In the small 56-69-year group, the increase in depth fell short of significance, most likely because of low power. Conclusions about previously exposed vaccinees are limited because only a handful of AZD1222 recipients were SARS-CoV-2 seropositive at baseline. Because no samples from the day 14 peak response were available, repertoires could be characterized only after the peak T cell response.

In light of the paper, this sample's time point label describes: about 28 days (+/-7) after the second vaccine dose. Because spike-specific TCR depth and breadth did not differ between the two schedules, AZD1222 recipients who got a second dose at roughly 4 weeks were pooled with those who got a second dose at roughly 12 weeks. Vaccinee samples came from UK trials COV001 and COV002, including a single-blind randomized controlled phase 2/3 trial of AZD1222 (ChAdOx1 nCoV-19) in healthy adults. Trial participant PBMC samples were collected at day 0 and day 28 after the second dose for TCRbeta chain sequencing. As regards this clone: What antigen it recognizes has not been identified. One base away there is no much larger clone; base qualities are not given.

Deletion took 0 bases off V and 10 bases off J, with a span of 10 bases between the germline ends. CDR1 and CDR2 (MNHEY, SVGEGT) derive from the germline V gene. The CDR3 has 13 amino acids, counting the end cysteine and phenylalanine. The retained sequence is limited to the CDR3, 39 bases, with the frame set at the first base. The CDR3 regions of human TCRbeta chains were analyzed by immunosequencing. From the authors' description of their analysis: TCRs in the repertoires were compared against a reference library of SARS-CoV-2-specific TCRs that had been generated with the MIRA antigen-specificity platform. Breadth was defined as the fraction of unique TCRs that were SARS-CoV-2-associated. Depth was defined as the fraction of total T cells that were SARS-CoV-2-associated. Each spike-specific TCR was assigned to its reactive spike region and to a CD4 or CD8 class using the MIRA data. Log10-transformed breadth and depth values were compared by one-way ANOVA with Sidak's multiple comparisons tests. What TCRdb holds here is the immuneACCESS table cut down to in-frame rearrangements. Part of the clones is not present; checked against another copy, under half of the missing clones reflect an unresolved V gene, and the others are unexplained. Clonal size and the V and J genes are those of that table, whereas D and trimming came from the DNA. Across this sample there are about 48,000 clones, with around 86% seen only once. The ten largest clones add up to around 7% of the sample.

Sample: peripheral blood, taken 28 days after the second AZD1222 dose. This chain is built from TRBV6-2 or TRBV6-3 and TRBJ2-1; no D gene is confidently identified. This clonotype was obtained from an adult who received the AZD1222 COVID-19 vaccine. The DNA is TGTGCCAGCAGTTACTCGAAAATATGGGAGCAGTTCTTC. This yields the protein CASSYSKIWEQFF.